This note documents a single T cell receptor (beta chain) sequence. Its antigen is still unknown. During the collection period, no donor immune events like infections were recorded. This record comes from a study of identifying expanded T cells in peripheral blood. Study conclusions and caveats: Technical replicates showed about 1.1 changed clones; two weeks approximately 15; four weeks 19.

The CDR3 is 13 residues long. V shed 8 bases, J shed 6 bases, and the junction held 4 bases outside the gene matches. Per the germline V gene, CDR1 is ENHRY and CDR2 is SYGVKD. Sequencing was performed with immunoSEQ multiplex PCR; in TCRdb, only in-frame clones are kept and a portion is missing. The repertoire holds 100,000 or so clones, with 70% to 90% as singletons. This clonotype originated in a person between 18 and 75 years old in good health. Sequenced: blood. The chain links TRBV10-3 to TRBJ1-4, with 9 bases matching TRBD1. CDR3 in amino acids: CAIRDRVDEKLFF. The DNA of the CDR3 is TGTGCCATCCGGGACAGGGTTGATGAAAAACTGTTTTTT.